This T cell receptor beta chain was sequenced for a study of T-cell reconstitution after alpha-beta-depleted transplantation in children. As it was prepared, the TCRbeta library received unique molecular identifiers. TCRdb reprocessed the PCR reads via MiXCR and lists one record per CDR3 protein. The sample contains about 58,000 distinct CDR3 sequences, about 40% of which appear only once. The CDR3 has 16 residues. Trimming shortened V by 5 bases and J by 4 bases, and 17 bases separated the two germline ends. The chain uses TRBV12-3 or TRBV12-4 and TRBJ2-2; D may match TRBD1 or TRBD2 (6 bases each). The sequencing here drew on PBMCs, mostly from graft donor cells, taken 360 days after TCRalphabeta/CD19-depleted stem cell transplant. This TCR was sampled from a male patient younger than 18 who had a stem cell transplant for acute lymphoblastic leukemia, so the T cells may come from the graft donor. CDR3 DNA sequence: TGTGCCAGCAGTACCCCGGGGGCGCCGAGCACCGGGGAGCTGTTTTTT. Amino acid sequence: CASSTPGAPSTGELFF.